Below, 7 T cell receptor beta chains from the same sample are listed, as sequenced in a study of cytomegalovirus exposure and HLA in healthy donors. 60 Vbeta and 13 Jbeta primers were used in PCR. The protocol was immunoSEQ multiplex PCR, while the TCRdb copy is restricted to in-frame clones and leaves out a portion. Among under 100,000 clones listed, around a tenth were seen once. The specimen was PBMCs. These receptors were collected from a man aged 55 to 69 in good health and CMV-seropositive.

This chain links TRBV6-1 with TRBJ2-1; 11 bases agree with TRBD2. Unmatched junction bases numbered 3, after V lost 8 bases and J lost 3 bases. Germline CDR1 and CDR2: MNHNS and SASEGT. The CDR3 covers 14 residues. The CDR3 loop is CASRLAGSYNEQFF. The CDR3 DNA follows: TGTGCCAGCCGACTAGCGGGGAGCTACAATGAGCAGTTCTTC.

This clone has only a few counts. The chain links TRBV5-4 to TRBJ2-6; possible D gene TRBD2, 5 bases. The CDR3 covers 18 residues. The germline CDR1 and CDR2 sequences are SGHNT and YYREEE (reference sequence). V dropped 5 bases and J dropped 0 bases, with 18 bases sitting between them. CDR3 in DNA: TGTGCCAGCAGGGCCGGCGGGCAGTTCCTCTCTGGGGCCAACGTCCTGACTTTC. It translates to CASRAGGQFLSGANVLTF.

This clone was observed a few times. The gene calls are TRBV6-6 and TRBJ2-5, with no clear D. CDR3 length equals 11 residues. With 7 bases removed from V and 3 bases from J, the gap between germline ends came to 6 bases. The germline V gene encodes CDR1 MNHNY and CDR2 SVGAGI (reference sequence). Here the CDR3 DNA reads TGTGCCAGCAAATCTGAAGAGACCCAGTACTTC. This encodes CASKSEETQYF.

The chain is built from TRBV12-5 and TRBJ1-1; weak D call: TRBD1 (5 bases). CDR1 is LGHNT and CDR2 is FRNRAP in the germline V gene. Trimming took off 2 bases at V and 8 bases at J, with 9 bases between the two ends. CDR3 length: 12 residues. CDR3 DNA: TGTGCTAGTGGTTTGAATCGGGGGGAAGCTTTCTTT. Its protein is CASGLNRGEAFF.

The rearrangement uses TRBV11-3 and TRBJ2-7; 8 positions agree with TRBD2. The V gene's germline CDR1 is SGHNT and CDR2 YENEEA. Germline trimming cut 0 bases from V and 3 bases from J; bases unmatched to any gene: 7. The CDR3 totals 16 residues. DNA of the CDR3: TGTGCCAGCAGCTTAGATAAAGCGGGAGTTATCTACGAGCAGTACTTC. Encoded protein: CASSLDKAGVIYEQYF.

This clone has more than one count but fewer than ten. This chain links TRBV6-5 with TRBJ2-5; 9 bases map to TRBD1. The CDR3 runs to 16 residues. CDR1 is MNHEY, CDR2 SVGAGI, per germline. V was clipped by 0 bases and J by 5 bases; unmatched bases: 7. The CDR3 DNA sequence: TGTGCCAGCAGTTACTCCGGGACAGGGTCCCAGGAGACCCAGTACTTC. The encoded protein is CASSYSGTGSQETQYF.

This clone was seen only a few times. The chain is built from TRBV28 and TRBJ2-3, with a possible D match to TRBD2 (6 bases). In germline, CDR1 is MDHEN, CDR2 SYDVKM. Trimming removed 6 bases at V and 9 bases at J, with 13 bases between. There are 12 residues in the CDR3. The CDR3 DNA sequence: TGTGCCAGCAGCACGGGAGCGGAAACGCAGTATTTT. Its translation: CASSTGAETQYF.